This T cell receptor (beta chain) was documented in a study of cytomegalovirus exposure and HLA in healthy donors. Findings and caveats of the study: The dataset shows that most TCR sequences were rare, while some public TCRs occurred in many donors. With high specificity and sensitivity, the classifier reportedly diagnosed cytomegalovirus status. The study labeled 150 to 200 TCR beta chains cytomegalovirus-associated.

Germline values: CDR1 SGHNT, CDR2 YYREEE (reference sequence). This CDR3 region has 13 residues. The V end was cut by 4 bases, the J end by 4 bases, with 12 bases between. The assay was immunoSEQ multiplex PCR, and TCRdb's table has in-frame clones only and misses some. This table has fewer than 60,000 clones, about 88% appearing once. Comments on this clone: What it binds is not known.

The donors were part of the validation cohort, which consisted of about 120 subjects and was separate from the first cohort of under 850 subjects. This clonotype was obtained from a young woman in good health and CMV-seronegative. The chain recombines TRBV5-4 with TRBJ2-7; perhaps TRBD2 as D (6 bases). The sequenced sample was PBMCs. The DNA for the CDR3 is TGTGCCAGCAGCGGGGGGATCACGTACGAGCAGTACTTC. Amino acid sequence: CASSGGITYEQYF.